The source of this T cell receptor (beta chain) is a study of cytomegalovirus exposure and HLA in healthy donors. Researchers ran the PCR with 60 Vbeta and 13 Jbeta primers. Some clones are missing from TCRdb's copy, which holds only in-frame ones; the method was immunoSEQ multiplex PCR. The data contain about 200,000 clones, about 83% of them singletons. The study, taken as a whole, reports: The study labeled 170 or so TCR beta chains cytomegalovirus-associated.

Germline loops: CDR1 LGHNA, CDR2 YSLEER. V lost 1 base to trimming and J lost 3 bases; unmatched junction nucleotides: 6. The CDR3 is made up of 16 amino acids. This clone has a single count. Its antigen is not known. The chain is built from TRBV4-3 and TRBJ2-5, with TRBD2 matching over 9 bases. This sequence was found in a man aged 40-55 years in good health and CMV-seronegative. Material: PBMCs. The CDR3 DNA follows: TGCGCCAGCAGCCAAGTCGGGCGGGGGGGAAAAGAGACCCAGTACTTC. Translation: CASSQVGRGGKETQYF.